Listed here is a single T cell receptor beta chain. Its antigen is as yet unknown. This sample was taken from a study of T cells in Graves' hyperthyroidism and ophthalmopathy. Study as a whole: The initial diagnosis was the point when peripheral blood was collected, ahead of any treatment.

V dropped 0 bases and J dropped 1 base, with 12 bases sitting between them. The CDR3 totals 16 residues. CDR1 and CDR2 (germline): WSHSY, SAAADI. The study left out patients who had uncontrolled infection, other autoimmune disease, pregnancy or lactation. From 10 ml of fresh peripheral blood, PBMCs were isolated. Overall study results and limits: Most thyroid clonotypes expanded above 0.001 appeared in blood too.

Amplification targeted TCR beta CDR3 regions from RNA transcripts. The TCR CDR3 was amplified in a first-round RT-PCR using the HTBI primer set. One entry per CDR3 protein results from TCRdb running MiXCR on the multiplex PCR reads. This table holds 340,000 or so distinct CDR3 sequences, 18% found once. This TCR was recovered from a woman between 45 and 60 years old with Graves' hyperthyroidism. The chain employs TRBV10-2 and TRBJ1-1; D unresolved. Sequenced sample: blood. The CDR3 DNA reads TGCGCCAGCAGTGAGTCCTACCTGGGAGGGAACACTGAAGCTTTCTTT. Protein product: CASSESYLGGNTEAFF.